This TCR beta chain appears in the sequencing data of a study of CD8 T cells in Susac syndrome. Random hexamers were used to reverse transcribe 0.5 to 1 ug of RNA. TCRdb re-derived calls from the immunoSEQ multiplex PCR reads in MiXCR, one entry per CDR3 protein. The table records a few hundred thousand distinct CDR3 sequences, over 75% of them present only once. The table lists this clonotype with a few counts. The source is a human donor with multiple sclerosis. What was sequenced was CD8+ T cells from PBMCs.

This CDR3 is CASSLGRTNEKLFF. The CDR3 DNA follows: TGTGCCAGCAGCTTAGGGCGGACTAATGAAAAACTGTTTTTT. The J gene is TRBJ1-4, the V gene TRBV7-9; D is uncertain. The CDR3 covers 14 residues. V dropped 1 base and J dropped 2 bases, with 5 bases sitting between them. The germline V gene encodes CDR1 SEHNR and CDR2 FQNEAQ (reference sequence).